Here is one T cell receptor (beta chain) with its context. The data are from a study of T-cell reconstitution after alpha-beta-depleted transplantation in children. Unique molecular identifiers tagged the TCRbeta library. TCRdb analysed the PCR reads with MiXCR anew, one entry per CDR3 protein. Among a few hundred thousand distinct CDR3 sequences listed, 10% to 13% were seen once. Trimming at V came to 6 bases and at J to 4 bases, leaving 13 bases not matched to a gene. CDR3 size: 16 residues. The germline V gene encodes CDR1 MNHNS and CDR2 SASEGT. The sequence came from a human donor who donated a stem cell graft to a child with acute lymphoblastic leukemia. The rearrangement uses TRBV6-1 and TRBJ1-1; TRBD1 aligns across 8 bases. This specimen was PBMCs from the stem cell graft donor, taken from the stem cell graft. This CDR3 reads CASRPNSRTGFTEAFF. In DNA form, the CDR3 reads TGTGCCAGCAGACCTAATAGCCGGACAGGGTTCACTGAAGCTTTCTTT.